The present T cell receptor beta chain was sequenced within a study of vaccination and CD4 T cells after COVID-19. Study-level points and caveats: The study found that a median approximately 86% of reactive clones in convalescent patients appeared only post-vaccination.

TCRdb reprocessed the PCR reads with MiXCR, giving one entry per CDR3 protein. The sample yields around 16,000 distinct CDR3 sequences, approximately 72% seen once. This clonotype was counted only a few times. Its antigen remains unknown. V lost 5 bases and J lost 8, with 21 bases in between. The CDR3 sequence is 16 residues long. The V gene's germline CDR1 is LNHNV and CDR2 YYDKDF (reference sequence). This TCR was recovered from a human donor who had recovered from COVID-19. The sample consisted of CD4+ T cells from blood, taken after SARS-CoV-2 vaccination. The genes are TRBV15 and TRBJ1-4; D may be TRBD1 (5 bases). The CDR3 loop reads CATSGPGTRSREKLFF. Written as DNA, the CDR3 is TGTGCCACCAGCGGGCCGGGGACCCGGTCGCGGGAAAAACTGTTTTTT. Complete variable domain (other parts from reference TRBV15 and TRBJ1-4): DAMVIQNPRYQVTQFGKPVTLSCSQTLNHNVMYWYQQKSSQAPKLLFHYYDKDFNNEADTPDNFQSRRPNTSFCFLDIRSPGLGDTAMYLCATSGPGTRSREKLFFGSGTQLSVL.